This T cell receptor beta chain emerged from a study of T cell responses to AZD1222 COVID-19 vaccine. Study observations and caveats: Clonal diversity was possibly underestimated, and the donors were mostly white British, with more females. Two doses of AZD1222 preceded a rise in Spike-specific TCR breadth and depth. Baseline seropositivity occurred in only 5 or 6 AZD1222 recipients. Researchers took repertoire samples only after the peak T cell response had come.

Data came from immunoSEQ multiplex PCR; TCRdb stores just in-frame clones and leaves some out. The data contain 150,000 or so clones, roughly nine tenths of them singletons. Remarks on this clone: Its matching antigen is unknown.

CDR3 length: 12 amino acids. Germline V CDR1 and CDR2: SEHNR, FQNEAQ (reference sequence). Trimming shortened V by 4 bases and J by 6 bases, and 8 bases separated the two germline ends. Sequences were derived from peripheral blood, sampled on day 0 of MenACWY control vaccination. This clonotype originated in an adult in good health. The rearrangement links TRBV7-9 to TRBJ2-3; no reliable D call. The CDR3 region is CASSSIGDTQYF. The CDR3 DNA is TGTGCCAGCAGCTCCATAGGGGATACGCAGTATTTT.